This entry lists 7 T cell receptor beta chains sequenced from one sample in a study of OX40 agonist ivuxolimab in advanced cancers. This table comes from immunoSEQ multiplex PCR, and its TCRdb copy is limited to in-frame clones, with some not included. The sample lists under 20,000 clones; 65% to 90% were seen once. The material was CD4+ or CD8+ T cells sorted from blood, obtained in a trial of the OX40 agonist ivuxolimab. The receptors originated from an adult with an advanced solid tumor such as melanoma, head and neck, liver or kidney cancer.

The J gene is TRBJ2-3, the V gene TRBV30; D ambiguous. This CDR3 region has 13 residues. The ends were cut back, 0 bases at V and 6 bases at J, with 10 bases in the middle. Germline CDR1 GTSNPN, CDR2 SVGIG (reference sequence). The CDR3 loop is CAWSVLRADTQYF. The CDR3 DNA sequence: TGTGCCTGGAGTGTACTAAGGGCGGATACGCAGTATTTT.

V gene TRBV28 combines with J gene TRBJ2-1, with 8 bases that match TRBD2. The V segment lost 6 bases and the J segment 4 bases; nucleotides outside the gene matches: 5. CDR1 and CDR2 (germline): MDHEN, SYDVKM. The CDR3 totals 14 residues. For the CDR3, the DNA is TGTGCCAGCAGCGAGACTAGCGCTTACAATGAGCAGTTCTTC. This codes for CASSETSAYNEQFF. The entire variable domain, with the rest obtained from reference TRBV28 and TRBJ2-1, is as follows: DVKVTQSSRYLVKRTGEKVFLECVQDMDHENMFWYRQDPGLGLRLIYFSYDVKMKEKGDIPEGYSVSREKKERFSLILESASTNQTSMYLCASSETSAYNEQFFGPGTRLTVL.

The chain links TRBV28 to TRBJ1-6; the match to TRBD1 covers 8 bases. CDR1 MDHEN and CDR2 SYDVKM come from the germline V gene. Trimming cost V 4 bases and J 7 bases; bases outside gene matches: 9. This CDR3 has 16 residues. CDR3 DNA sequence: TGTGCCAGCAGTTCAGCCAGGGGGCAGAGGAATTCACCCCTCCACTTT. Translating gives CASSSARGQRNSPLHF.

This rearrangement joins TRBV7-9 to TRBJ2-4; TRBD2 might be the D (6 bases). The CDR3 sequence is 15 residues long. The V gene's germline CDR1 is SEHNR and CDR2 FQNEAQ (reference sequence). V gave up 5 bases and J gave up 3 bases, with 14 bases separating them. CDR3 in amino acids: CASSPGEAGKNIQYF. The CDR3 bases are TGTGCCAGCAGCCCTGGGGAAGCGGGCAAAAACATTCAGTACTTC.

This clone was found once. The CDR3 bases are TGCGCCAGCAGCCTGGCCCCCGGGACTAGCGGGAGTAATGAGCAGTTCTTC. It codes for CASSLAPGTSGSNEQFF. This chain connects TRBV5-1 to TRBJ2-1; 14 nucleotides line up with TRBD2. J was trimmed by 7 bases and V by 4 bases; bases with no gene match: 10. The CDR3 is made up of 17 amino acids. Germline V gives CDR1 SGHRS, CDR2 YFSETQ.

In DNA, the CDR3 is TGTGCCAGCAGCGTAGAACCTAGCGGGCATACGCAGTATTTT. It codes for CASSVEPSGHTQYF. The chain has TRBV9 and TRBJ2-3; 8 nucleotides align to TRBD2. Unmatched junction bases numbered 4, after V lost 0 bases and J lost 7 bases. The CDR3 covers 14 residues. Germline lookup yields CDR1 SGDLS and CDR2 YYNGEE. Full variable domain (rest looked up from reference TRBV9 and TRBJ2-3): DSGVTQTPKHLITATGQRVTLRCSPRSGDLSVYWYQQSLDQGLQFLIQYYNGEERAKGNILERFSAQQFPDLHSELNLSSLELGDSALYFCASSVEPSGHTQYFGPGTRLTVL.

V usage is TRBV27 and J usage is TRBJ1-6, with a possible D match to TRBD1 (5 bases). The V and J ends lost 8 bases and 8 bases respectively, with 16 bases between them. The germline gives CDR1 MNHEY, CDR2 SMNVEV (reference sequence). This CDR3 spans 14 amino acids. Here the CDR3 DNA reads TGTGCCAGCGGAAAGGGGTTCGGGGATTCACCCCTCCACTTT. It translates to CASGKGFGDSPLHF.